Sequencing of this T cell receptor (beta chain) was carried out in a study of CD8 T cells in Susac syndrome. Random hexamers served to reverse transcribe roughly 0.5 to 1 ug RNA. With immunoSEQ multiplex PCR, TCR beta CDR3 was amplified across 54 Vbeta and 13 Jbeta. TCRdb re-called the immunoSEQ multiplex PCR reads through MiXCR, storing one row per CDR3 protein. The table shows about 290,000 distinct CDR3 sequences, with 85% occurring only once. CDR3 size: 12 residues. Germline V lookup: CDR1 SQVTM, CDR2 ANQGSEA. The sequenced sample consisted of CD8+ T cells from PBMCs. This sequence joins TRBV29-1 and TRBJ2-5; D is undetermined. This receptor was identified in a human donor with multiple sclerosis. CDR3 DNA: TGCACCGCCCTGGCGCCCGAAGAGACCCAGTACTTC. Translation: CTALAPEETQYF.